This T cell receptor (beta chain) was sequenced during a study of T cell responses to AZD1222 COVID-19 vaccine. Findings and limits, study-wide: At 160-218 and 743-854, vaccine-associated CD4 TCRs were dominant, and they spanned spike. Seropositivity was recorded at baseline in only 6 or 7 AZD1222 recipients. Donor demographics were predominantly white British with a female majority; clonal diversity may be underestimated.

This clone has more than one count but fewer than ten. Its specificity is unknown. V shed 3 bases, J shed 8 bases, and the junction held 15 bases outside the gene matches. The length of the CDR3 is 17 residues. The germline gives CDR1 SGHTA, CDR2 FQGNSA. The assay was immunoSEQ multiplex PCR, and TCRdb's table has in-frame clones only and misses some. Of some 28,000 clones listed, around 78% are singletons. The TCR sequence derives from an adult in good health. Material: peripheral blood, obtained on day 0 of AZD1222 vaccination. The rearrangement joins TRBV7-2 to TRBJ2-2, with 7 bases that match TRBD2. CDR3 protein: CASSLTWDYSKKGELFF. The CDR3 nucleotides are TGTGCCAGCAGCTTGACTTGGGACTACTCGAAGAAGGGGGAGCTGTTTTTT. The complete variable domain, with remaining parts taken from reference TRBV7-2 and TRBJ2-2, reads GAGVSQSPSNKVTEKGKDVELRCDPISGHTALYWYRQSLGQGLEFLIYFQGNSAPDKSGLPSDRFSAERTGGSVSTLTIQRTQQEDSAVYLCASSLTWDYSKKGELFFGEGSRLTVL.